A selection of T cell receptor beta chains follows, all from one sample in a study of OX40 agonist ivuxolimab in advanced cancers. Assay: immunoSEQ multiplex PCR; the TCRdb copy retains only in-frame clones and omits some. This table holds tens of thousands of clones, 87% found once. The material sequenced was CD4+ or CD8+ T cells sorted from blood, taken in a trial of the OX40 agonist ivuxolimab. The receptor set was obtained from an adult with an advanced solid tumor such as melanoma, head and neck, liver or kidney cancer. Each CDR3 is given without its conserved first and last residue.

v_call	j_call	cdr3_aa
TRBV7-9	TRBJ1-5	ASSLGAGGGQPQH
TRBV27	TRBJ2-7	ASSLLGTSSSYEQY
TRBV5-1	TRBJ2-7	ASSPSTSYEQY
TRBV28	TRBJ2-3	ATPPSGTESWGDTDTQY
TRBV10-2	TRBJ2-1	ASSDPGQGGYNEQF
TRBV2	TRBJ2-3	ASSEGTGFSTDTQY
TRBV19	TRBJ2-5	ASSTGETQY
TRBV29-1	TRBJ1-3	SVERDTGNTIY
TRBV29-1	TRBJ2-7	SVELVGGPGEQY
TRBV11-2	TRBJ2-7	ASSLARAAYEQY
TRBV5-1	TRBJ2-7	ASSPSGTSVYEQY
TRBV29-1	TRBJ2-7	SVSTGHEQY
TRBV29-1	TRBJ2-5	SVKWRGPKETQY
TRBV21-1	TRBJ2-5	ASSSDNSMGLLVETQY
TRBV30	TRBJ2-2	AWTVNTGELF
TRBV6-6	TRBJ2-7	ASSSSGPLSYEQY
TRBV18	TRBJ1-2	ASSPRGRGRDGYT
TRBV6-6	TRBJ2-1	ASRSGGGYYNEQF
TRBV6-1	TRBJ1-4	ATSGLNEKLF
TRBV18	TRBJ2-7	ASSKGTGGYEQY
TRBV29-1	.	SMAGRGYEQY
TRBV2	TRBJ2-3	ASSERTTDTQY
TRBV19	TRBJ2-7	ASSSRDRGYEQY
TRBV5-6	TRBJ2-1	ASSLDYNEQF
TRBV2	TRBJ2-7	ASKLQGASYEQY
TRBV11-3	TRBJ2-3	ASSMSGRPDTQY
TRBV4-1	TRBJ1-2	ASSPSIGLNYGYT
TRBV29-1	TRBJ2-7	SALSGRGASEQY
TRBV11-2	TRBJ2-1	ASTEGQHNEQF
TRBV4-2	TRBJ1-5	ASSQKQGKGNQPQH
TRBV30	TRBJ1-5	AWSIGMNSNQPQH
TRBV30	TRBJ2-7	AWSVQGYEQY
TRBV7-8	TRBJ2-1	ASSQGGRGLDEQF
TRBV7-3	TRBJ1-1	ASSAQGNTEAF
TRBV5-6	TRBJ2-7	ASSTRDSISYEQY
TRBV4-2	TRBJ2-3	ASSSLASSTDTQY